A selection of T cell receptor beta chains follows, all from one sample in a study of blood T cell repertoires in COVID-19. Measured with immunoSEQ multiplex PCR; TCRdb has only the in-frame clones, and not every one. The table records some 200,000 clones, 81% of them present only once. The specimen sequenced was PBMCs or T cells enriched from blood (not recorded which). These receptors were obtained from a woman between 45 and 65 years old with acute COVID-19. CDR3s include the opening cysteine and the closing phenylalanine or tryptophan. A D gene is named only where the DNA matches it firmly. A row's size may be missing; if present it is once, few, many or a size class.

size: .; D: .; J: TRBJ1-4; V: TRBV11-3; CDR3: CASSLDTGTNEKLFF; DNA: TGTGCCAGCAGCTTAGATACAGGAACTAATGAAAAACTGTTTTTT
size: .; D: TRBD1; J: TRBJ1-6; V: TRBV28; CDR3: CATKTGGAGSPLHF; DNA: TGTGCCACGAAGACAGGGGGCGCAGGTTCACCCCTCCACTTT
size: .; D: TRBD1; J: TRBJ1-2; V: TRBV11-2; CDR3: CASSLVRTGTYGYTF; DNA: TGTGCCAGCAGCTTAGTTCGGACAGGGACCTATGGCTACACCTTC
size: .; D: TRBD1; J: TRBJ2-5; V: TRBV19; CDR3: CASSGGQLASQETQYF; DNA: TGTGCCAGTAGTGGGGGACAGTTGGCCTCCCAAGAGACCCAGTACTTC
size: .; D: .; J: TRBJ1-1; V: TRBV21-1; CDR3: CASSPGQGMNTEAFF; DNA: TGTGCCAGCAGCCCGGGACAAGGCATGAACACTGAAGCTTTCTTT
size: .; D: .; J: TRBJ2-7; V: TRBV29-1; CDR3: CSVSWPGKQYF; DNA: TGCAGCGTTTCTTGGCCCGGGAAGCAGTACTTC
size: few; D: TRBD2; J: TRBJ2-1; V: TRBV7-2; CDR3: CASSLFGLAGSDEQFF; DNA: TGTGCCAGCAGCTTATTCGGACTAGCGGGGAGCGATGAGCAGTTCTTC
size: .; D: .; J: TRBJ1-1; V: TRBV14; CDR3: CASSRPGMNTEAFF; DNA: TGTGCCAGCAGCCGCCCGGGAATGAACACTGAAGCTTTCTTT
size: .; D: TRBD2; J: TRBJ2-5; V: TRBV5-1; CDR3: CASSLPSGGAGETQYF; DNA: TGCGCCAGCAGCCTCCCCAGCGGGGGGGCGGGTGAGACCCAGTACTTC
size: .; D: .; J: TRBJ1-6; V: TRBV30; CDR3: CAWSVQSNSPLHF; DNA: TGTGCCTGGAGTGTACAGTCGAATTCACCCCTCCACTTT
size: .; D: TRBD1; J: TRBJ2-7; V: TRBV7-8; CDR3: CASSFIGTGSYEQYF; DNA: TGTGCCAGCAGCTTCATCGGGACAGGGTCCTACGAGCAGTACTTC
size: .; D: TRBD1; J: TRBJ1-3; V: TRBV7-7; CDR3: CASSRGLGNTIYF; DNA: TGTGCCAGCAGCAGGGGGCTCGGAAACACCATATATTTT
size: .; D: .; J: TRBJ2-5; V: TRBV6-5; CDR3: CASTATSQETQYF; DNA: TGTGCCAGCACCGCAACATCCCAAGAGACCCAGTACTTC
size: .; D: TRBD1; J: TRBJ2-7; V: TRBV5-5; CDR3: CASRSDPGGRYEQYF; DNA: TGTGCCAGCAGATCCGACCCAGGGGGCCGGTACGAGCAGTACTTC
size: .; D: TRBD1; J: TRBJ1-3; V: TRBV7-9; CDR3: CASSTLNRGLGDTIYF; DNA: TGTGCCAGCAGCACCCTAAACAGGGGGCTTGGAGACACCATATATTTT
size: .; D: TRBD1; J: TRBJ2-4; V: TRBV7-2; CDR3: CASSRPGQTPVQYF; DNA: TGTGCCAGCAGCCGTCCGGGACAGACCCCCGTTCAGTACTTC
size: .; D: .; J: TRBJ1-2; V: TRBV2; CDR3: CASSEGLGGVTYGYTF; DNA: TGTGCCAGCAGTGAAGGTTTAGGGGGAGTAACCTATGGCTACACCTTC
size: few; D: TRBD2; J: TRBJ2-2; V: TRBV5-4; CDR3: CASSDPRTAGVSGELFF; DNA: TGTGCCAGCAGCGATCCTCGGACAGCGGGAGTGTCTGGGGAGCTGTTTTTT
size: .; D: TRBD1; J: TRBJ1-1; V: TRBV9; CDR3: CASSVETGAFRGTEAFF; DNA: TGTGCCAGCAGCGTAGAAACAGGGGCTTTTCGGGGCACTGAAGCTTTCTTT
size: .; D: .; J: TRBJ1-3; V: TRBV29-1; CDR3: CSGEGVTGNTIYF; DNA: TGCAGTGGGGAGGGGGTAACTGGAAACACCATATATTTT
size: .; D: .; J: TRBJ2-3; V: TRBV18; CDR3: CASSPKQASTDTQYF; DNA: TGTGCCAGCTCACCAAAACAGGCTAGCACAGATACGCAGTATTTT
size: few; D: .; J: TRBJ2-7; V: TRBV18; CDR3: CASSFSSYEQYF; DNA: TGTGCCAGCTCATTTAGCTCCTACGAGCAGTACTTC
size: .; D: .; J: TRBJ2-3; V: TRBV7-8; CDR3: CASSFSVAGGTDTQYF; DNA: TGTGCCAGCAGCTTTTCGGTGGCAGGGGGCACAGATACGCAGTATTTT
size: few; D: TRBD1; J: TRBJ1-2; V: TRBV3-1/TRBV3-2; CDR3: CASSQYSGTGGDYGYTF; DNA: TGTGCCAGCAGCCAGTACTCCGGGACAGGGGGCGACTATGGCTACACCTTC
size: .; D: .; J: TRBJ1-4; V: TRBV2; CDR3: CASSEIRGSNEKLFF; DNA: TGTGCCAGCAGTGAAATCCGGGGGTCTAATGAAAAACTGTTTTTT
size: .; D: .; J: TRBJ2-3; V: TRBV28; CDR3: CASRVLTDTQYF; DNA: TGTGCCAGCCGGGTTCTCACAGATACGCAGTATTTT
size: .; D: TRBD2; J: TRBJ2-1; V: TRBV6-5; CDR3: CASSLDGSGRNEQFF; DNA: TGTGCCAGCAGCCTCGATGGTAGCGGGAGAAATGAGCAGTTCTTC
size: .; D: TRBD1; J: TRBJ1-1; V: TRBV6-5; CDR3: CASKHFGTAEAFF; DNA: TGTGCCAGCAAGCATTTTGGGACAGCTGAAGCTTTCTTT
size: .; D: TRBD2; J: TRBJ2-3; V: TRBV11-2; CDR3: CASSSPGGLPSDTQYF; DNA: TGTGCCAGCAGCTCCCCCGGGGGACTACCCTCAGATACGCAGTATTTT
size: .; D: .; J: TRBJ1-2; V: TRBV5-1; CDR3: CASSLRVRVPSEGTTF; DNA: TGCGCCAGCAGCTTAAGGGTACGAGTTCCCTCTGAGGGTACTACCTTC
size: .; D: .; J: TRBJ1-6; V: TRBV7-2; CDR3: CASSSRREERSLHF; DNA: TGTGCCAGCAGTAGCCGCAGGGAGGAAAGATCCCTCCACTTT
size: .; D: TRBD2; J: TRBJ2-5; V: TRBV29-1; CDR3: CSVSPPAGGTETQYF; DNA: TGCAGCGTCTCGCCCCCAGCGGGGGGCACAGAGACCCAGTACTTC
size: .; D: TRBD1; J: TRBJ2-1; V: TRBV11-2; CDR3: CASSLQGARSEQFF; DNA: TGTGCCAGCAGCCTACAGGGGGCGCGGAGTGAGCAGTTCTTC
size: once; D: TRBD1; J: TRBJ1-5; V: TRBV27; CDR3: CASSLKGTGSWPQHF; DNA: TGTGCCAGCAGTTTAAAAGGGACAGGGTCTTGGCCCCAGCATTTT
size: .; D: .; J: TRBJ1-6; V: TRBV6-5; CDR3: CASSLVGSNSPLHF; DNA: TGTGCCAGCAGTTTAGTGGGCTCTAATTCACCCCTCCACTTT
size: .; D: .; J: TRBJ2-3; V: TRBV4-3; CDR3: CASSQVAGSTDTQYF; DNA: TGCGCCAGCAGCCAAGTAGCAGGGAGCACAGATACGCAGTATTTT
size: .; D: .; J: TRBJ1-2; V: TRBV19; CDR3: CASSLFYGYTF; DNA: TGTGCCAGTAGTCTATTCTATGGCTACACCTTC
size: .; D: .; J: TRBJ2-2; V: TRBV3-1/TRBV3-2; CDR3: CASSHRRQGFGGELFF; DNA: TGTGCCAGCAGCCACAGACGGCAGGGCTTTGGCGGGGAGCTGTTTTTT
size: .; D: .; J: TRBJ2-1; V: TRBV5-4; CDR3: CASSSQGFFDEQFF; DNA: TGTGCCAGCAGCTCACAGGGTTTTTTCGATGAGCAGTTCTTC
size: .; D: TRBD1; J: TRBJ2-3; V: TRBV11-2; CDR3: CASSAGQARTDTQYF; DNA: TGTGCCAGCAGCGCGGGACAGGCGCGCACAGATACGCAGTATTTT
size: .; D: .; J: TRBJ2-3; V: TRBV4-1; CDR3: CASSPQISTDTQYF; DNA: TGCGCCAGCAGCCCCCAGATTAGCACAGATACGCAGTATTTT
size: .; D: .; J: TRBJ1-4; V: TRBV5-1; CDR3: CASSPGESNEKLFF; DNA: TGCGCCAGCAGCCCAGGGGAGTCTAATGAAAAACTGTTTTTT